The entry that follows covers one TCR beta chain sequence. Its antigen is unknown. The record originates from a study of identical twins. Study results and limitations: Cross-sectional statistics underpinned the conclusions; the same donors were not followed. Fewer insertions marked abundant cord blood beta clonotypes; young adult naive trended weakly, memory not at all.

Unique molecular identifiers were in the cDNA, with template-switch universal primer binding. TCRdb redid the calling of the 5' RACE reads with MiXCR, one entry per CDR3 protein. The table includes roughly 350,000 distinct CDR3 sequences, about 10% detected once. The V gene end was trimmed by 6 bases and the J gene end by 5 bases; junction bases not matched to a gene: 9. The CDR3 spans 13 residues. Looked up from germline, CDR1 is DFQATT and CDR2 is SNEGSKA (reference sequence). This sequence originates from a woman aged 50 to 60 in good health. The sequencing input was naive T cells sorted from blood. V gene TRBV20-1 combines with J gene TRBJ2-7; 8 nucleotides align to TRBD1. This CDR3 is CSAVGQDRDEQYF. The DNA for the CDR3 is TGCAGTGCGGTGGGACAGGACCGGGACGAGCAGTACTTC.